What follows describes a single T cell receptor beta chain. Its antigen remains unidentified. These data come from a study of regulatory T cells in long-lasting Graves disease. Across the study: A definition of persistent Graves' disease required over 5 years of antithyroid drugs plus positive TSH receptor antibodies.

The CDR3 is 16 residues long. The germline gives CDR1 DFQATT, CDR2 SNEGSKA (reference sequence). The V gene end was trimmed by 2 bases and the J gene end by 2 bases; junction bases not matched to a gene: 5. Study-level findings and limits: Favoring TRBV28, TRBJ1-2 and TRBJ2-5 was a feature seen in persistent disease.

This sample's time point: persistent/refractory GD, antithyroid drugs over 5 years with positive TRAb. With RNA extracted from PBMCs as input, the TCR library was made. An endocrinology department in Xi'an, China, supplied the patients. Building the TCR beta libraries relied on iRepertoire HTBI primers, and CDR3 regions underwent Arm-PCR. TCRdb recomputed calls from the multiplex PCR reads with MiXCR, one row per CDR3 protein. Of 310,000 or so distinct CDR3 sequences listed, about 19% were seen once; the top ten hold roughly 27%. This receptor was identified in a female donor with Graves disease. The sequenced sample was peripheral blood mononuclear cells (PBMCs), obtained when the disease was refractory, from a patient treated with antithyroid drugs. This chain uses TRBV20-1 with TRBJ2-5; 13 bases align to TRBD2. CDR3 region: CSARLGLAGSQETQYF. Here the CDR3 DNA reads TGCAGTGCTAGACTGGGACTAGCGGGATCACAAGAGACCCAGTACTTC.